This paragraph reports one T cell receptor (beta chain). This entry is derived from a study of T cell changes during pregnancy in multiple sclerosis. The repertoire was sequenced with immunoSEQ multiplex PCR; TCRdb's copy has only in-frame clones and lacks some. The table includes some 100,000 clones, 94% detected once. The CDR3 extends over 14 amino acids. Germline loops: CDR1 MGHDK, CDR2 SYGVNS. V gave up 3 bases and J gave up 4 bases; unmatched junction bases: 4. The specimen comprised peripheral blood, sampled before pregnancy. V usage is TRBV25-1 and J usage is TRBJ2-5; the match to TRBD1 covers 8 bases. This receptor was taken from a female donor with multiple sclerosis, enrolled in a pregnancy study. The CDR3 spells CASSEDRVRETQYF. The CDR3 DNA follows: TGTGCCAGCAGTGAGGACAGGGTACGAGAGACCCAGTACTTC.